A selection of T cell receptor beta chains follows, all from one sample in a study of beta chain features in type 1 diabetes. Assay used: immunoSEQ multiplex PCR; TCRdb lists only in-frame clones, some missing. The table lists 300,000 to 450,000 clones, roughly 12% of them singletons, with 0.017% in the top ten. The material sequenced was naive CD4+ T cells from blood. These receptors came from a man younger than 35 in good health. Each CDR3 is given with its conserved first and last residue. A D gene is named only where the DNA matches it firmly. Where a row states a size, it is once, few, many or the class of an expanded clone; other rows omit it.

TRBV4-3	TRBJ2-5	.	.	CASSQGDYQETQYF	TGCGCCAGCAGCCAGGGGGACTACCAAGAGACCCAGTACTTC
TRBV7-7	TRBJ2-2	.	.	CASSLVGTGNTGELFF	TGTGCTAGCAGCTTAGTGGGGACTGGGAACACCGGGGAGCTGTTTTTT
TRBV6-5	TRBJ1-1	few	.	CASRVDRENTEAFF	TGTGCCAGCAGGGTGGACAGAGAGAACACTGAAGCTTTCTTT
TRBV29-1	TRBJ2-2	few	TRBD2	CSVGSGSAQTGELFF	TGCAGCGTTGGTAGCGGGAGTGCCCAAACCGGGGAGCTGTTTTTT
TRBV7-9	TRBJ1-2	few	TRBD1	CASRQGASNYGYTF	TGTGCCAGCAGGCAGGGGGCGAGCAACTATGGCTACACCTTC
TRBV6-5	TRBJ2-7	few	.	CASRAGRTYEQYF	TGTGCCAGCAGGGCTGGCAGGACCTACGAGCAGTACTTC
TRBV5-4	TRBJ2-7	.	TRBD1	CASSFRDSGYEQYF	TGTGCCAGCAGCTTCCGGGACAGTGGCTACGAGCAGTACTTC
TRBV2	TRBJ2-7	.	TRBD2	CASSEGGLAAYEQYF	TGTGCCAGCAGTGAAGGGGGACTAGCGGCCTACGAGCAGTACTTC
TRBV7-2	TRBJ2-7	.	.	CASTEITNTYEQYF	TGTGCCAGCACCGAAATTACAAATACCTACGAGCAGTACTTC
TRBV4-3	TRBJ1-2	few	TRBD1	CASSQSSTGADGYTF	TGCGCCAGCAGCCAGTCGAGTACAGGGGCTGATGGCTACACCTTC
TRBV11-1	TRBJ2-6	few	.	CASSLSGAGANVLTF	TGTGCCAGCAGCTTATCAGGGGCTGGGGCCAACGTCCTGACTTTC
TRBV6-4	TRBJ2-4	few	TRBD1	CASRFGQGNIQYF	TGTGCCAGCCGTTTTGGACAGGGCAACATTCAGTACTTC
TRBV19	TRBJ1-1	.	.	CASSSTGNTEAFF	TGTGCCAGTAGTTCGACAGGGAACACTGAAGCTTTCTTT
TRBV5-4	TRBJ1-6	.	TRBD1	CASSSTGGDSPLHF	TGTGCCAGCAGCTCGACAGGGGGTGATTCACCCCTCCACTTT
TRBV9	TRBJ2-7	.	TRBD1	CASSVGRTGFNEQYF	TGTGCCAGCAGCGTAGGAAGGACAGGGTTCAACGAGCAGTACTTC
TRBV7-2	TRBJ2-2	.	TRBD2	CASSLVGTRLSTGELFF	TGTGCCAGCAGCTTAGTTGGGACTAGGCTTAGCACCGGGGAGCTGTTTTTT
TRBV28	TRBJ2-7	few	TRBD1	CASSPSPGQGRHEQYF	TGTGCCAGCAGTCCCTCCCCCGGACAGGGGCGCCACGAGCAGTACTTC
TRBV18	TRBJ2-1	few	TRBD2	CASSPPGGAYNEQFF	TGTGCCAGCTCACCACCCGGGGGGGCGTACAATGAGCAGTTCTTC
TRBV11-2	TRBJ2-5	.	.	CASSLEVGPPPRGRTQYF	TGTGCCAGCAGCTTAGAAGTCGGCCCACCCCCCCGAGGTCGGACCCAGTACTTC
TRBV2	TRBJ2-1	few	.	CASSVLRREQFF	TGTGCCAGCAGTGTTCTTCGGCGGGAGCAGTTCTTC
TRBV9	TRBJ2-1	.	.	CASSVSGLSYNEQFF	TGTGCCAGCAGCGTAAGCGGCCTCTCCTACAATGAGCAGTTCTTC
TRBV6-6	TRBJ1-2	few	TRBD1	CASLGTGVYGYTF	TGTGCCAGCCTGGGGACAGGGGTTTATGGCTACACCTTC
TRBV5-4	TRBJ1-1	few	TRBD1	CASSPDRVVLTEAFF	TGTGCCAGCAGCCCAGACAGGGTTGTGTTGACTGAAGCTTTCTTT
TRBV5-1	TRBJ2-7	.	TRBD2	CASSLPGGSYEQYF	TGCGCCAGCAGCTTACCCGGGGGGTCCTACGAGCAGTACTTC
TRBV4-3	TRBJ1-1	few	.	CASSQDWGRGHSEAFF	TGCGCCAGCAGCCAAGATTGGGGGCGGGGGCATTCTGAAGCTTTCTTT
TRBV7-2	TRBJ2-3	few	TRBD1	CASSLTGAPPDTQYF	TGTGCCAGCAGTCTGACAGGGGCCCCCCCAGATACGCAGTATTTT
TRBV6-6	TRBJ2-7	.	TRBD1	CASSLSGTDIGEQYF	TGTGCCAGCAGTTTGTCCGGGACAGATATCGGGGAGCAGTACTTC
TRBV7-9	TRBJ2-3	.	.	CALSAGTTDTQYF	TGTGCCCTGTCGGCGGGGACCACAGATACGCAGTATTTT
TRBV7-2	TRBJ1-2	.	.	CASSLAGNYGYTF	TGTGCCAGCAGCTTAGCCGGGAACTATGGCTACACCTTC
TRBV4-3	TRBJ1-2	.	.	CASSQEDRNYGYTF	TGCGCCAGCAGCCAAGAGGACAGAAACTATGGCTACACCTTC
TRBV30	TRBJ1-4	few	.	CAWTATGTESEKLFF	TGTGCCTGGACCGCAACCGGGACTGAGAGCGAAAAACTGTTTTTT
TRBV7-8	TRBJ2-7	few	.	CASSWRTYEQYF	TGTGCCAGCAGCTGGCGGACCTACGAGCAGTACTTC
TRBV6-1	TRBJ2-7	.	.	CASSEVATATYEQYF	TGTGCCAGCAGTGAAGTGGCGACAGCTACCTACGAGCAGTACTTC
TRBV6-6	TRBJ2-3	few	TRBD2	CASRPRGGHGTDTQYF	TGTGCCAGCAGACCCCGGGGGGGCCATGGGACAGATACGCAGTATTTT
TRBV7-2	TRBJ2-5	few	.	CASSPRLLSQETQYF	TGTGCCAGCAGCCCGCGACTGCTATCTCAAGAGACCCAGTACTTC
TRBV18	TRBJ1-1	.	.	CASSGLQGREAFF	TGTGCCAGCTCCGGCCTCCAGGGGCGCGAAGCTTTCTTT
TRBV4-1	TRBJ2-2	few	.	CASRHPTGTNTGELFF	TGCGCCAGCAGGCACCCGACAGGAACGAACACCGGGGAGCTGTTTTTT
TRBV29-1	TRBJ1-1	few	TRBD1	CSMDRVSSEAFF	TGCAGCATGGACAGGGTAAGCTCTGAAGCTTTCTTT
TRBV15	TRBJ1-6	few	.	CATSALTDYNSPLHF	TGTGCCACCAGCGCGCTGACAGACTATAATTCACCCCTCCACTTT
TRBV28	TRBJ2-1	few	TRBD2	CASSFRTSLHNEQFF	TGTGCCAGCAGTTTCAGGACTAGCTTGCACAATGAGCAGTTCTTC
TRBV4-3	TRBJ2-3	.	.	CASSHLSGHHSTDTQYF	TGCGCCAGCAGCCACCTCTCGGGACACCATAGCACAGATACGCAGTATTTT
TRBV4-3	TRBJ2-1	few	TRBD2	CASSQESSGRQFF	TGCGCCAGCAGCCAAGAGTCCAGCGGGAGGCAGTTCTTC
TRBV7-8	TRBJ2-1	few	.	CASSPDGGNEQFF	TGTGCCAGCAGCCCCGACGGGGGCAATGAGCAGTTCTTC
TRBV12-5	TRBJ2-5	few	TRBD2	CASGLGTVGAGFVETQYF	TGTGCTAGTGGTTTGGGGACTGTTGGAGCGGGATTTGTAGAGACCCAGTACTTC
TRBV28	TRBJ2-3	few	TRBD2	CASSHSGAGRTDTQYF	TGTGCCAGCAGTCACAGCGGGGCGGGACGCACAGATACGCAGTATTTT
TRBV7-2	TRBJ2-7	.	.	CASSLMTGLAYEQYF	TGTGCCAGCAGCCTTATGACCGGACTCGCCTACGAGCAGTACTTC
TRBV5-1	TRBJ2-5	.	TRBD2	CASSTGLAQETQYF	TGCGCCAGCAGCACGGGACTAGCACAAGAGACCCAGTACTTC
TRBV6-6	TRBJ2-7	.	.	CASSYSASDSSYEQYF	TGTGCCAGCAGTTACTCGGCTTCGGACAGCTCCTACGAGCAGTACTTC
TRBV4-1	TRBJ2-5	.	TRBD1	CASSPGTGTLRTQYF	TGCGCCAGCAGCCCAGGGACAGGGACCTTGCGGACCCAGTACTTC
TRBV4-3	TRBJ2-7	.	TRBD2	CASSRWIRSGRAFYEQYF	TGCGCCAGCAGCCGGTGGATAAGGAGCGGGAGGGCCTTCTACGAGCAGTACTTC
TRBV30	TRBJ1-5	few	.	CAWSIYQASQPQHF	TGTGCCTGGAGTATATATCAGGCAAGTCAGCCCCAGCATTTT
TRBV25-1	TRBJ1-2	.	.	CASSGNRDAYGYTF	TGTGCCAGCAGTGGGAACAGGGACGCCTATGGCTACACCTTC
TRBV29-1	TRBJ2-2	.	TRBD1	CSVERVTGIGHGELFF	TGCAGCGTTGAAAGGGTGACAGGGATCGGTCACGGGGAGCTGTTTTTT
TRBV7-9	TRBJ1-2	few	.	CASSLEVTGNGYTF	TGTGCCAGCAGCTTAGAAGTCACAGGGAATGGCTACACCTTC